The next 24 T cell receptor beta chains were all read from a single sample in a study of T cell responses to AZD1222 COVID-19 vaccine. Method: immunoSEQ multiplex PCR; TCRdb's copy keeps in-frame clones and lacks some. The table records some 47,000 clones, about 83% of them present only once. The sequenced sample was peripheral blood, obtained on day 0 of AZD1222 vaccination. The receptors derive from an adult in good health.

The V and J genes are TRBV9 and TRBJ2-3; no firm D call. The CDR3 has 13 amino acids. Trimming stripped 4 bases from V and 3 bases from J, with 9 bases between. Germline V lookup: CDR1 SGDLS, CDR2 YYNGEE. CDR3 sequence: CASSPRPTDTQYF. In DNA, the CDR3 is TGTGCCAGCAGCCCCCGACCAACAGATACGCAGTATTTT.

This clone appeared a single time. The rearrangement links TRBV9 to TRBJ1-3; TRBD1 might be the D (6 bases). Germline V CDR1 and CDR2: SGDLS, YYNGEE. The CDR3 is 16 residues long. Trimming pared 0 bases from V and 2 bases from J, leaving 12 bases between. The DNA for the CDR3 is TGTGCCAGCAGCGTAGGGGCAGGGGCAGCTGGAAACACCATATATTTT. Translation: CASSVGAGAAGNTIYF. Complete variable domain (other parts from reference TRBV9 and TRBJ1-3): DSGVTQTPKHLITATGQRVTLRCSPRSGDLSVYWYQQSLDQGLQFLIQYYNGEERAKGNILERFSAQQFPDLHSELNLSSLELGDSALYFCASSVGAGAAGNTIYFGEGSWLTVV.

V is TRBV28 and J is TRBJ2-1; TRBD1 aligns across 10 bases. The CDR3 is 16 residues long. In germline, CDR1 is MDHEN, CDR2 SYDVKM. V shed 4 bases and J 12 bases; nucleotides not matched to a gene: 15. As DNA, the CDR3 is TGTGCCAGCAGTTCCCGGTGGACAGGGGGTCTCCCTCGGCAGTTCTTC. This encodes CASSSRWTGGLPRQFF. Complete variable domain (other parts from reference TRBV28 and TRBJ2-1): DVKVTQSSRYLVKRTGEKVFLECVQDMDHENMFWYRQDPGLGLRLIYFSYDVKMKEKGDIPEGYSVSREKKERFSLILESASTNQTSMYLCASSSRWTGGLPRQFFGPGTRLTVL.

The chain carries TRBV3-1 (or the pseudogene TRBV3-2) and TRBJ1-5; D remains unclear. V was shortened by 3 bases and J by 9 bases, with 12 bases between the two germline ends. Germline CDR1 is LGHDT and CDR2 is YNNKEL (reference sequence). CDR3 length equals 13 residues. The CDR3 sequence: CASSHGELGPQHF. The CDR3 nucleotides are TGTGCCAGCAGCCACGGGGAGTTGGGGCCCCAGCATTTT.

The chain uses TRBV6-2 or TRBV6-3 and TRBJ1-5; D is unresolved. Germline V gene sequence: CDR1 MNHEY, CDR2 SVGEGT. Deletions cut 5 bases from V and 0 bases from J, with 5 bases between. The CDR3 length is 13 residues. CDR3 sequence reads: CASSQHSNQPQHF. The CDR3 region has the DNA TGTGCCAGCAGTCAGCATAGCAATCAGCCCCAGCATTTT.

V gene TRBV28 combines with J gene TRBJ1-1; D is unresolved. This CDR3 is built from 11 residues. Germline assignment: CDR1 MDHEN and CDR2 SYDVKM. Trimming stripped 3 bases from V and 8 bases from J, with 7 bases between. The CDR3 nucleotides are TGTGCCAGCAGTTTGGCACACGAAGCTTTCTTT. Protein sequence: CASSLAHEAFF.

The genes are TRBV7-8 and TRBJ2-1; D possibly uses TRBD1 or TRBD2 (6 bases each). Germline V CDR1 and CDR2: SGHVS, FQNEAQ. V was pared by 0 bases and J by 0 bases, with 9 bases between. The CDR3 has 16 residues. CDR3 residues: CASSLAGGRSYNEQFF. The CDR3 nucleotides read TGTGCCAGCAGCTTAGCGGGGGGCCGCTCCTACAATGAGCAGTTCTTC.

This chain uses TRBV7-2 with TRBJ2-2; no clear D gene. The CDR3 sequence is 14 residues long. The germline CDR1 and CDR2 sequences are SGHTA and FQGNSA. V lost 5 bases, J lost 1 base, and 8 bases lay in between. In nucleotides, the CDR3 is TGTGCCAGCAGCCTATTGGGGAACACCGGGGAGCTGTTTTTT. Protein: CASSLLGNTGELFF.

This clone was observed once. The rearrangement links TRBV6-4 to TRBJ1-6; no clear D gene. Germline CDR1 MRHNA, CDR2 SNTAGT. Trimming removed 8 bases at V and 2 bases at J, with 7 bases between. This CDR3 has 13 amino acids. CDR3 loop: CASPHPYNSPLHF. In DNA form, the CDR3 reads TGTGCCAGCCCACACCCCTATAATTCACCCCTCCACTTT.

The chain combines TRBV6-5 with TRBJ2-2; a weak D match, TRBD1 (6 bases). In germline, CDR1 is MNHEY, CDR2 SVGAGI. The CDR3 spans 16 residues. The ends were cut back, 2 bases at V and 6 bases at J, with 16 bases in the middle. Here the CDR3 reads CASSYLTGEYAGELFF. The CDR3 region has the DNA TGTGCCAGCAGTTACCTGACAGGCGAATATGCCGGGGAGCTGTTTTTT.

The V and J genes are TRBV27 and TRBJ2-1; 7 bases are shared with TRBD2. The germline V gene has CDR1 MNHEY and CDR2 SMNVEV (reference sequence). CDR3 size: 14 residues. With V trimmed by 0 bases and J by 10 bases, 6 bases remained unmatched. CDR3 protein: CASSLSAGVSEQFF. The CDR3 DNA follows: TGTGCCAGCAGTTTATCGGCGGGAGTCAGCGAGCAGTTCTTC.

The rearrangement joins TRBV20-1 to TRBJ2-3; D is possibly TRBD1 or TRBD2 (5 bases each). This CDR3 has 11 residues. Per germline, CDR1 DFQATT and CDR2 SNEGSKA (reference sequence). The CDR3 DNA sequence: TGCAGCTCCGGGGACGGGGATACGCAGTATTTT. Protein product: CSSGDGDTQYF.

This chain links TRBV5-8 with TRBJ2-7; the D is unclear. This CDR3 region has 15 residues. V lost 0 bases and J lost 4, with 14 bases in between. The V gene's germline CDR1 is SGHTS and CDR2 YDEGEE. The CDR3 is CASSLAAQVHYEQYF. In DNA form, the CDR3 reads TGTGCCAGCAGCTTGGCTGCCCAGGTCCATTACGAGCAGTACTTC.

This chain connects TRBV29-1 to TRBJ2-1; 8 nucleotides match TRBD2. The CDR3 has 13 residues. CDR1 is SQVTM and CDR2 is ANQGSEA in the germline V gene. J was trimmed by 2 bases and V by 6 bases; bases with no gene match: 3. The CDR3 nucleotides read TGCAGCGTCGGCGGGGGGACCTACAATGAGCAGTTCTTC. It is translated as CSVGGGTYNEQFF.

The chain employs TRBV7-3 and TRBJ1-2, with D tentatively TRBD1 (6 bases). Germline-derived CDR1 and CDR2 are SGHTA and FQGTGA. The V and J ends lost 5 bases and 8 bases respectively, with 12 bases between them. The CDR3 is 12 amino acids. CDR3 protein: CASSEGGRGYTF. The CDR3 region has the DNA TGTGCCAGCAGCGAGGGGGGAAGAGGCTACACCTTC. Using reference TRBV7-3 and TRBJ1-2 for the parts outside the CDR3, the full variable domain is GAGVSQTPSNKVTEKGKYVELRCDPISGHTALYWYRQSLGQGPEFLIYFQGTGAADDSGLPNDRFFAVRPEGSVSTLKIQRTERGDSAVYLCASSEGGRGYTFGSGTRLTVV.

The V call is TRBV28, the J call TRBJ1-5, with D uncertain. Germline loops: CDR1 MDHEN, CDR2 SYDVKM. The CDR3 loop spans 11 amino acids. Trimming removed 6 bases from V and 8 bases from J, with 8 bases in between. The CDR3 here is CASRSREPQHF. CDR3 in DNA: TGTGCCAGCAGGTCACGGGAGCCCCAGCATTTT.

The rearrangement links TRBV28 to TRBJ2-1; perhaps D is TRBD1 or TRBD2 (5 bases each). This CDR3 region has 21 residues. Looked up from germline, CDR1 is MDHEN and CDR2 is SYDVKM. Trimming pared 5 bases from V and 4 bases from J, leaving 33 bases between. The CDR3 loop reads CASSTRGGGAELRRVYNEQFF. The CDR3 DNA follows: TGTGCCAGCAGTACCCGAGGTGGGGGTGCGGAGCTGCGTAGGGTGTACAATGAGCAGTTCTTC.

The CDR3 reads CASSSNAGAYGYTF. The CDR3 coding sequence is TGTGCCAGCAGCTCAAACGCGGGGGCCTATGGCTACACCTTC. The chain uses TRBV7-2 and TRBJ1-2, with a tentative D call TRBD1 (6 bases). The CDR3 is 14 amino acids. The germline V gene encodes CDR1 SGHTA and CDR2 FQGNSA. V dropped 4 bases and J dropped 4 bases, with 13 bases sitting between them.

The CDR3 bases are TGCGCCAGCAGCGCGACAGGGGGAAGTGTTGAGCAGTACTTC. Its translation: CASSATGGSVEQYF. The chain joins TRBV5-1 to TRBJ2-7; 9 bases align to TRBD1. The CDR3 totals 14 residues. CDR1 is SGHRS and CDR2 is YFSETQ in the germline V gene. The J segment lost 7 bases and the V segment lost 4 bases, leaving 9 bases of the junction unmatched. The variable domain in full, with the rest retrieved from reference TRBV5-1 and TRBJ2-7, is KAGVTQTPRYLIKTRGQQVTLSCSPISGHRSVSWYQQTPGQGLQFLFEYFSETQRNKGNFPGRFSGRQFSNSRSEMNVSTLELGDSALYLCASSATGGSVEQYFGPGTRLTVT.

CDR3 protein: CASRDGGGYEKLFF. Here the CDR3 DNA reads TGTGCCAGCAGGGACGGAGGCGGGTATGAAAAACTGTTTTTT. The rearrangement uses TRBV3-1 (or the pseudogene TRBV3-2) and TRBJ1-4; D ambiguous. The CDR3 is made up of 14 amino acids. The V end was cut by 6 bases, the J end by 6 bases, with 14 bases between. Germline CDR1 is LGHDT and CDR2 is YNNKEL (reference sequence).

The V gene is TRBV6-5, the J gene TRBJ2-7, with 11 bases that match TRBD1. This CDR3 contains 15 residues. V gave up 2 bases and J gave up 4 bases; unmatched junction bases: 4. Germline V lookup: CDR1 MNHEY, CDR2 SVGAGI. CDR3 sequence reads: CASSYEGQGAYEQYF. CDR3 nucleotide sequence: TGTGCCAGCAGTTACGAAGGACAGGGGGCGTACGAGCAGTACTTC.

This chain connects TRBV5-1 to TRBJ2-2, with D perhaps being TRBD1 or TRBD2 (5 bases each). Germline CDR1 reads SGHRS; CDR2 reads YFSETQ. The CDR3 loop spans 15 amino acids. Trimming cost V 7 bases and J 5 bases, with 18 bases left between them. CDR3 in amino acids: CASGEQGVGTGELFF. In DNA form, the CDR3 reads TGCGCCAGCGGCGAGCAGGGAGTTGGGACCGGGGAGCTGTTTTTT. The full variable domain, rest sourced from reference TRBV5-1 and TRBJ2-2, is KAGVTQTPRYLIKTRGQQVTLSCSPISGHRSVSWYQQTPGQGLQFLFEYFSETQRNKGNFPGRFSGRQFSNSRSEMNVSTLELGDSALYLCASGEQGVGTGELFFGEGSRLTVL.

The CDR3 DNA follows: TGTGCCTGGAGTGCCCCGACAGGGCGTAGCTACGAGCAGTACTTC. Translation: CAWSAPTGRSYEQYF. This chain joins TRBV30 and TRBJ2-7, with 7 nucleotides matching TRBD1. CDR1 is GTSNPN and CDR2 is SVGIG in the germline V gene (reference sequence). Germline trimming cut 1 base from V and 3 bases from J; bases unmatched to any gene: 9. The CDR3 runs to 15 residues.

This clone was seen only a few times. This chain uses TRBV5-1 with TRBJ1-4; TRBD1 agrees at 11 bases. The CDR3 extends over 16 amino acids. J lost 5 bases, V lost 4 bases, and 7 bases had no gene match. Germline V CDR1 and CDR2: SGHRS, YFSETQ. The CDR3 is CASSAGQGAGNEKLFF. CDR3 nucleotides: TGCGCCAGCAGCGCAGGACAGGGGGCGGGAAATGAAAAACTGTTTTTT. Together with reference TRBV5-1 and TRBJ1-4, the CDR3 gives the full variable domain: KAGVTQTPRYLIKTRGQQVTLSCSPISGHRSVSWYQQTPGQGLQFLFEYFSETQRNKGNFPGRFSGRQFSNSRSEMNVSTLELGDSALYLCASSAGQGAGNEKLFFGSGTQLSVL.